This T cell receptor (beta chain) came from a study of T cell responses to AZD1222 COVID-19 vaccine (dated by TCRdb to the early 2020s). General notes on the study: Because spike-specific TCR depth and breadth did not differ between the two schedules, AZD1222 recipients who got a second dose at roughly 4 weeks were pooled with those who got a second dose at roughly 12 weeks. A total of approximately 240 trial participants underwent TCR sequencing, of whom around 210 had received two doses of AZD1222 and about 26 had received two doses of the MenACWY control vaccine. Enrollment into the trials was organized by age into subgroups of 18-55, 56-69 and 70-plus years, and those subgroups contained roughly 150, 30 and 60 TCR-sequenced participants, respectively. The study at large found these results: Conclusions about previously exposed vaccinees are limited because only six or seven AZD1222 recipients were SARS-CoV-2 seropositive at baseline. The vaccine-associated CD4 TCRs covered the entire spike protein, and the dominant responses fell in regions 160-218 and 743-854. The 56-69-year group was small, and its depth increase did not reach significance, likely because of low power. A significant rise in spike-specific TCR breadth and depth was observed after two AZD1222 doses relative to day 0 and relative to MenACWY recipients. Reportedly, close to half of the unique spike-specific TCRs recognized epitopes lying outside the regions that are mutated in the B.1.351 and B.1.1.7 variants. Because no samples from the day 14 peak response were available, repertoires could be characterized only after the peak T cell response. Participants were mostly white British and included more females than males, and it was suggested by the authors that clonal diversity may have been underestimated.

What the time point label conveys for this sample: baseline before first vaccination. Vaccinee samples were obtained from the UK trials COV001 and COV002, which included a single-blind randomized controlled phase 2/3 trial of AZD1222 (ChAdOx1 nCoV-19) in healthy adults. Trial participant PBMC samples were collected at day 0 and day 28 after the second dose for TCRbeta chain sequencing. The CDR3 regions of human TCRbeta chains were analyzed by immunosequencing. The original methods were these. Repertoire TCRs were matched against a reference library of SARS-CoV-2-specific TCRs generated with the MIRA antigen-specificity platform. Breadth was defined as the fraction of unique TCRs that were SARS-CoV-2-associated, and depth was defined as the fraction of total T cells that were SARS-CoV-2-associated. Using the MIRA data, every spike-specific TCR was mapped to the spike region that the TCR reacted to and assigned to either a CD4 or a CD8 class. Log10-transformed breadth and depth values were compared by one-way ANOVA with Sidak's multiple comparisons tests. TCRdb re-hosts the immuneACCESS table, in-frame sequences only. Its copies lack some clones; in the studies checked, an unresolved V gene accounts for under half of them, and the cause for the rest is not known. That table is the source of V, J and clone size, and D and trimming were worked out from the DNA. The sample profile shows 130,000 or so clones; 85% to 90% of them were found once. The top ten constitute about 12% of the sample.

For this clone: No cognate antigen has been identified for it. Nothing much larger sits one base from this clone, and base qualities are not available.

Reading the germline V gene gives CDR1 SNHLY and CDR2 FYNNEI. The CDR3 numbers 15 residues from cysteine through phenylalanine. Left in the record is the CDR3 DNA by itself, 45 bases read in frame from the first base. Relative to germline, V is 6 bases shorter and J is 4 bases shorter, with 13 bases between their ends. The TCR was taken from an adult in good health. Specimen: peripheral blood, collected on day 0 of AZD1222 vaccination. This sequence uses TRBV2 and TRBJ1-6; no confident D gene assignment can be made. The CDR3 loop reads CASSTDSSYNSPLHF. The DNA reads as follows: TGTGCCAGCAGCACCGATAGTAGTTATAATTCACCCCTCCACTTT.